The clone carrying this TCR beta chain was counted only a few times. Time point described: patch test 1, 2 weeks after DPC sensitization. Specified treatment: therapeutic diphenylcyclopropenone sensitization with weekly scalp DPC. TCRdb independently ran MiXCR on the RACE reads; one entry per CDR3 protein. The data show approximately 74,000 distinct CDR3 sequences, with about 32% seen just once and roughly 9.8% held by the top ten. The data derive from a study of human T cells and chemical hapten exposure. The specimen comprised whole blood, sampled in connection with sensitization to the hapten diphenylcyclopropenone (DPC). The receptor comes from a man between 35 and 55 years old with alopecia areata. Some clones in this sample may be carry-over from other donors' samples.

CDR3 amino acids: CASSVLRGTEAFF. Here the CDR3 DNA reads TGTGCCAGTAGCGTGCTAAGGGGCACTGAAGCTTTCTTT. The chain has TRBV19 and TRBJ1-1, with D possibly matching TRBD1 (5 bases). CDR1 and CDR2 from the germline V gene are LNHDA and SQIVND (reference sequence). This CDR3 is built from 13 residues. The V gene lost 6 bases and the J gene lost 4 bases, with 12 bases spanning the gap.